This entry lists 7 T cell receptor beta chains sequenced from one sample in a study of blood T cell repertoires in COVID-19. TCRdb keeps only in-frame clones here, not all; method: immunoSEQ multiplex PCR. The sample comprises 150,000 to 250,000 clones, about 93% of which are singletons, and 0.76% rests with the top ten. Sequencing was performed on peripheral blood. These receptors were taken from a man in his thirties or forties with COVID-19, enrolled during active disease.

The rearrangement uses TRBV2 and TRBJ1-6, with D uncertain. Trimming cost V 6 bases and J 5 bases, with 5 bases left between them. The germline V gene has CDR1 SNHLY and CDR2 FYNNEI. The CDR3 is 12 residues long. The CDR3 region has the DNA TGTGCCAGCAGGGCGGATAATTCACCCCTCCACTTT. It yields the protein CASRADNSPLHF.

The chain combines TRBV30 with TRBJ1-1, with D unresolved. V dropped 0 bases and J dropped 6 bases, with 5 bases sitting between them. There are 11 residues in the CDR3. CDR1 is GTSNPN, CDR2 SVGIG, per germline (reference sequence). CDR3 nucleotides: TGTGCCTGGAGTGTGTTCGCTGAAGCTTTCTTT. Encoded protein: CAWSVFAEAFF.

Note on this clone: In the same sample, other DNA sequences code for this CDR3. The chain uses TRBV12-3 or TRBV12-4 and TRBJ1-1; no definite D call. The CDR3 totals 13 residues. Trimming removed 2 bases at V and 7 bases at J, with 11 bases between. The CDR3: CASSLRRGYEAFF. The CDR3 nucleotides read TGTGCCAGCAGTTTACGTAGAGGGTATGAAGCTTTCTTT.

The rearrangement uses TRBV7-9 and TRBJ1-5; 8 bases match TRBD1. With 5 bases clipped from V and 6 bases from J, the junction kept 9 bases outside the gene matches. Looked up from germline, CDR1 is SEHNR and CDR2 is FQNEAQ (reference sequence). The CDR3 spans 15 residues. CDR3 amino acids: CASSKGQAYGQPQHF. The CDR3 nucleotides are TGTGCCAGCAGCAAGGGACAGGCTTATGGTCAGCCCCAGCATTTT.

J is TRBJ2-7 and V is TRBV5-1; 12 bases match TRBD1. The CDR3 length is 16 residues. The trim removed 5 bases at V and 5 bases at J, leaving 11 bases unmatched. Per the germline V gene, CDR1 is SGHRS and CDR2 is YFSETQ. The CDR3 is CASRATGTGGLHEQYF. CDR3 in DNA: TGCGCCAGCAGGGCGACCGGGACAGGGGGCCTCCACGAGCAGTACTTC.

The chain is built from TRBV7-9 and TRBJ1-2; a possible D gene is TRBD1 (5 bases). Germline V CDR1 and CDR2: SEHNR, FQNEAQ (reference sequence). CDR3 length: 13 residues. Trimming left V 5 bases short and J 8 bases short, with 15 bases between. The CDR3 region is CASSTRGANGYTF. The DNA for the CDR3 is TGTGCCAGCAGCACCCGTGGGGCGAACGGCTACACCTTC.

This chain uses TRBV19 with TRBJ1-5; 7 positions agree with TRBD1. The V segment lost 4 bases and the J segment 2 bases; nucleotides outside the gene matches: 8. Germline loops: CDR1 LNHDA, CDR2 SQIVND (reference sequence). The CDR3 runs to 16 residues. The DNA of the CDR3 is TGTGCCAGTAGTAGGAACAGGGGTGACGGCAATCAGCCCCAGCATTTT. Translating gives CASSRNRGDGNQPQHF.